A selection of T cell receptor beta chains follows, all from one sample in a study of T-cell reconstitution after alpha-beta-depleted transplantation in children. Via MiXCR, TCRdb re-called the PCR reads, giving one row per CDR3 protein. The top ten hold about a tenth of the sample, which has some 280,000 distinct CDR3 sequences, roughly 9.5% seen once. This material consisted of PBMCs from the stem cell graft donor, taken from the stem cell graft. These receptors were obtained from a human donor who donated a stem cell graft to a child with SCID. The CDR3 runs from the conserved cysteine through the conserved F or W. The D gene is left open where the match is weak. A clone size is listed for some rows: how often the clone was seen (once, few, many), or a class if it is expanded.

V gene: TRBV3-1; D gene: .; J gene: TRBJ2-3; clone size: many; CDR3 protein: CASSKVGPGTDTQYF; CDR3 DNA: TGTGCCAGCAGCAAAGTGGGCCCAGGGACAGATACGCAGTATTTT
V gene: TRBV3-1; D gene: .; J gene: TRBJ1-5; clone size: .; CDR3 protein: CASSQDGNQPQHF; CDR3 DNA: TGTGCCAGCAGCCAAGATGGCAATCAGCCCCAGCATTTT
V gene: TRBV7-3; D gene: .; J gene: TRBJ2-1; clone size: .; CDR3 protein: CASSQGTANEQFF; CDR3 DNA: TGTGCCAGCAGCCAAGGGACCGCAAATGAGCAGTTCTTC
V gene: TRBV7-8; D gene: TRBD2; J gene: TRBJ2-2; clone size: many; CDR3 protein: CASSSGGHRNGELFF; CDR3 DNA: TGTGCCAGCAGCTCGGGGGGGCATAGGAACGGGGAGCTGTTTTTT
V gene: TRBV5-1; D gene: .; J gene: TRBJ2-1; clone size: .; CDR3 protein: CASSKGIWPDEQFF; CDR3 DNA: TGCGCCAGCAGCAAGGGGATTTGGCCCGATGAGCAGTTCTTC
V gene: TRBV10-3; D gene: .; J gene: TRBJ2-1; clone size: many; CDR3 protein: CAISDTHEQFF; CDR3 DNA: TGTGCCATCAGTGACACACATGAGCAGTTCTTC
V gene: TRBV6-1; D gene: .; J gene: TRBJ2-3; clone size: many; CDR3 protein: CASTPEVRTDTQYF; CDR3 DNA: TGTGCCAGCACCCCAGAGGTTCGCACAGATACGCAGTATTTT
V gene: TRBV27; D gene: .; J gene: TRBJ1-1; clone size: many; CDR3 protein: CASSYGTEAFF; CDR3 DNA: TGTGCCAGCAGTTACGGTACTGAAGCTTTCTTT
V gene: TRBV6-5; D gene: .; J gene: TRBJ2-7; clone size: many; CDR3 protein: CASRYRGGSSEQYF; CDR3 DNA: TGTGCCAGCAGATACAGGGGGGGGAGTAGTGAGCAGTACTTC
V gene: TRBV2; D gene: .; J gene: TRBJ1-5; clone size: few; CDR3 protein: CASKGDLRGQPQHF; CDR3 DNA: TGTGCCAGCAAGGGGGACCTGAGGGGTCAGCCCCAGCATTTT
V gene: TRBV9; D gene: .; J gene: TRBJ1-3; clone size: few; CDR3 protein: CASSVWSRGNTIYF; CDR3 DNA: TGTGCCAGCAGCGTATGGTCTCGTGGAAACACCATATATTTT
V gene: TRBV29-1; D gene: .; J gene: TRBJ1-1; clone size: few; CDR3 protein: CSVEARGLHGRTEAFF; CDR3 DNA: TGCAGCGTTGAAGCCCGGGGATTACACGGTAGGACTGAAGCTTTCTTT
V gene: TRBV29-1; D gene: .; J gene: TRBJ1-2; clone size: many; CDR3 protein: CSVGQARGYTF; CDR3 DNA: TGCAGCGTTGGGCAGGCAAGGGGCTACACCTTC
V gene: TRBV27; D gene: TRBD1; J gene: TRBJ2-7; clone size: .; CDR3 protein: CASSPLGQGHSYEQYF; CDR3 DNA: TGTGCCAGCAGTCCCCTGGGACAGGGGCACTCCTACGAGCAGTACTTC
V gene: TRBV20-1; D gene: TRBD2; J gene: TRBJ2-2; clone size: few; CDR3 protein: CSASPSGPEGTGELFF; CDR3 DNA: TGCAGTGCTAGTCCTAGCGGGCCTGAGGGTACCGGGGAGCTGTTTTTT
V gene: TRBV4-1; D gene: .; J gene: TRBJ2-7; clone size: .; CDR3 protein: CASRPRDGLIYEQYF; CDR3 DNA: TGCGCCAGCAGACCCCGGGACGGACTAATCTACGAGCAGTACTTC
V gene: TRBV5-1; D gene: TRBD1; J gene: TRBJ2-3; clone size: few; CDR3 protein: CASSSGVGGGTDTQYF; CDR3 DNA: TGCGCCAGCAGCTCCGGCGTAGGGGGCGGCACAGATACGCAGTATTTT
V gene: TRBV27; D gene: TRBD1; J gene: TRBJ1-1; clone size: few; CDR3 protein: CASSLSIKVRTGTEAFF; CDR3 DNA: TGTGCCAGCAGTTTATCGATTAAGGTCCGGACAGGGACTGAAGCTTTCTTT
V gene: TRBV6-1; D gene: TRBD1; J gene: TRBJ1-1; clone size: .; CDR3 protein: CATGAQGAVTEAFF; CDR3 DNA: TGTGCCACCGGCGCACAGGGGGCCGTCACTGAAGCTTTCTTT
V gene: TRBV6-5; D gene: TRBD1; J gene: TRBJ2-7; clone size: .; CDR3 protein: CASSWTGGETEQYF; CDR3 DNA: TGTGCCAGCAGTTGGACAGGGGGCGAGACCGAGCAGTACTTC
V gene: TRBV12-3/TRBV12-4; D gene: .; J gene: TRBJ2-7; clone size: many; CDR3 protein: CASSFGSEQYF; CDR3 DNA: TGTGCCAGCAGTTTCGGGAGCGAGCAGTACTTC
V gene: TRBV4-1; D gene: TRBD2; J gene: TRBJ2-1; clone size: few; CDR3 protein: CACRLIGGAKNEQFF; CDR3 DNA: TGCGCCTGCAGACTAATCGGGGGGGCTAAAAATGAGCAGTTCTTC
V gene: TRBV9; D gene: TRBD1; J gene: TRBJ1-1; clone size: .; CDR3 protein: CASSVAGTGLVDTEAFF; CDR3 DNA: TGTGCCAGCAGCGTTGCCGGGACAGGCCTCGTTGACACTGAAGCTTTCTTT
V gene: TRBV2; D gene: .; J gene: TRBJ2-7; clone size: few; CDR3 protein: CASSEVPTHPRQYF; CDR3 DNA: TGTGCCAGCAGTGAAGTGCCAACCCATCCCCGGCAGTACTTC
V gene: TRBV29-1; D gene: .; J gene: TRBJ2-7; clone size: few; CDR3 protein: CSVVRTAFREQYF; CDR3 DNA: TGCAGCGTTGTTAGGACGGCATTTCGGGAGCAGTACTTC
V gene: TRBV12-3/TRBV12-4; D gene: .; J gene: TRBJ1-1; clone size: many; CDR3 protein: CASSLRRTTEAFF; CDR3 DNA: TGTGCCAGCAGTTTGAGACGGACCACTGAAGCTTTCTTT
V gene: TRBV20-1; D gene: .; J gene: TRBJ1-4; clone size: few; CDR3 protein: CSAVQGTTNEKLFF; CDR3 DNA: TGCAGTGCTGTGCAGGGTACAACTAATGAAAAACTGTTTTTT
V gene: TRBV19; D gene: .; J gene: TRBJ1-2; clone size: few; CDR3 protein: CASSYDHKTNYGYTF; CDR3 DNA: TGTGCCAGTAGTTATGACCATAAAACTAACTATGGCTACACCTTC
V gene: TRBV7-9; D gene: TRBD1; J gene: TRBJ2-7; clone size: .; CDR3 protein: CASSRTGAYEQYF; CDR3 DNA: TGTGCCAGCAGCCGGACAGGGGCCTACGAGCAGTACTTC
V gene: TRBV7-9; D gene: .; J gene: TRBJ2-2; clone size: .; CDR3 protein: CASSLAEGFDTGELFF; CDR3 DNA: TGTGCCAGCAGCTTAGCGGAAGGATTCGACACCGGGGAGCTGTTTTTT
V gene: TRBV14; D gene: .; J gene: TRBJ2-7; clone size: .; CDR3 protein: CASSQDRGRAHEQYF; CDR3 DNA: TGTGCCAGCAGCCAAGATCGTGGCAGGGCCCACGAGCAGTACTTC
V gene: TRBV9; D gene: .; J gene: TRBJ2-7; clone size: many; CDR3 protein: CASSLGERYEQYF; CDR3 DNA: TGTGCCAGCAGCCTAGGGGAGAGATACGAGCAGTACTTC
V gene: TRBV6-2/TRBV6-3; D gene: TRBD1; J gene: TRBJ1-4; clone size: .; CDR3 protein: CASSRVAGSGTATFNEKLFF; CDR3 DNA: TGTGCCAGCAGTCGAGTTGCGGGGTCCGGGACAGCCACATTTAATGAAAAACTGTTTTTT
V gene: TRBV28; D gene: .; J gene: TRBJ1-1; clone size: many; CDR3 protein: CASSLVLMGGTEAFF; CDR3 DNA: TGTGCCAGCAGTTTAGTTTTGATGGGGGGCACTGAAGCTTTCTTT
V gene: TRBV10-1; D gene: .; J gene: TRBJ2-1; clone size: few; CDR3 protein: CASSLTAYNEQFF; CDR3 DNA: TGCGCCAGCAGTTTAACAGCATACAATGAGCAGTTCTTC
V gene: TRBV6-5; D gene: .; J gene: TRBJ2-5; clone size: .; CDR3 protein: CASSYSGGNQETQYF; CDR3 DNA: TGTGCCAGCAGTTACTCGGGGGGTAACCAAGAGACCCAGTACTTC
V gene: TRBV11-1; D gene: .; J gene: TRBJ1-5; clone size: .; CDR3 protein: CASSFTASSPQHF; CDR3 DNA: TGTGCCAGCAGTTTTACTGCTTCTAGCCCCCAGCATTTT
V gene: TRBV12-3/TRBV12-4; D gene: TRBD1; J gene: TRBJ1-2; clone size: .; CDR3 protein: CASSLALRTGYGYTF; CDR3 DNA: TGTGCCAGCAGTTTAGCGCTAAGGACAGGGTATGGCTACACCTTC
V gene: TRBV10-2; D gene: TRBD1; J gene: TRBJ1-6; clone size: .; CDR3 protein: CASRGTGGNSPLHF; CDR3 DNA: TGCGCCAGCAGGGGGACAGGGGGAAATTCACCCCTCCACTTT
V gene: TRBV6-1; D gene: TRBD2; J gene: TRBJ2-3; clone size: many; CDR3 protein: CASRQSGGFPDTQYF; CDR3 DNA: TGTGCCAGCAGACAAAGCGGGGGCTTCCCAGATACGCAGTATTTT
V gene: TRBV20-1; D gene: TRBD1; J gene: TRBJ1-1; clone size: .; CDR3 protein: CSARDDRGIVAFF; CDR3 DNA: TGCAGTGCTAGAGATGACAGGGGGATAGTGGCTTTCTTT
V gene: TRBV9; D gene: TRBD1; J gene: TRBJ2-1; clone size: few; CDR3 protein: CASSAGQGIGNEQFF; CDR3 DNA: TGTGCCAGCAGCGCAGGACAGGGGATCGGCAATGAGCAGTTCTTC
V gene: TRBV5-1; D gene: .; J gene: TRBJ1-1; clone size: .; CDR3 protein: CASSLAPHRVAMNTEAFF; CDR3 DNA: TGCGCCAGCAGCTTGGCGCCTCACAGGGTTGCCATGAACACTGAAGCTTTCTTT
V gene: TRBV7-2; D gene: .; J gene: TRBJ2-1; clone size: few; CDR3 protein: CASSAPGLSSYNEQFF; CDR3 DNA: TGTGCCAGCAGCGCCCCTGGGCTCAGCTCCTACAATGAGCAGTTCTTC
V gene: TRBV7-9; D gene: .; J gene: TRBJ2-2; clone size: .; CDR3 protein: CASSLLLQLNTGELFF; CDR3 DNA: TGTGCCAGCAGCTTATTACTCCAGTTAAACACCGGGGAGCTGTTTTTT
V gene: TRBV5-1; D gene: .; J gene: TRBJ2-1; clone size: many; CDR3 protein: CASSLETGNEQFF; CDR3 DNA: TGCGCCAGCAGCTTAGAAACAGGGAATGAGCAGTTCTTC
V gene: TRBV7-9; D gene: .; J gene: TRBJ2-2; clone size: many; CDR3 protein: CASSLVATGELFF; CDR3 DNA: TGTGCCAGCAGCTTAGTTGCCACCGGGGAGCTGTTTTTT
V gene: TRBV10-3; D gene: .; J gene: TRBJ2-3; clone size: many; CDR3 protein: CAISDRSRALSTDTQYF; CDR3 DNA: TGTGCCATCAGTGACCGAAGTCGGGCCCTCAGCACAGATACGCAGTATTTT
V gene: TRBV20-1; D gene: TRBD2; J gene: TRBJ2-3; clone size: .; CDR3 protein: CSAGGGFSSTETQYF; CDR3 DNA: TGCAGTGCTGGCGGGGGGTTCTCTAGCACAGAAACGCAGTATTTT
V gene: TRBV12-3/TRBV12-4; D gene: TRBD1; J gene: TRBJ1-5; clone size: .; CDR3 protein: CASRFTGGPDQPQHF; CDR3 DNA: TGTGCCAGCAGATTCACAGGGGGACCTGATCAGCCCCAGCATTTT
V gene: TRBV3-1; D gene: .; J gene: TRBJ1-2; clone size: few; CDR3 protein: CASSQEGRFYGYTF; CDR3 DNA: TGTGCCAGCAGCCAAGAAGGTCGGTTCTATGGCTACACCTTC
V gene: TRBV5-6; D gene: .; J gene: TRBJ2-1; clone size: .; CDR3 protein: CASSLQADNEQFF; CDR3 DNA: TGTGCCAGCAGCTTACAGGCGGACAATGAGCAGTTCTTC
V gene: TRBV12-3/TRBV12-4; D gene: .; J gene: TRBJ1-1; clone size: many; CDR3 protein: CASSLLGTDTEAFF; CDR3 DNA: TGTGCCAGCAGCCTCTTAGGGACTGACACTGAAGCTTTCTTT
V gene: TRBV12-3/TRBV12-4; D gene: .; J gene: TRBJ1-2; clone size: many; CDR3 protein: CASSLVGGDRYGYTF; CDR3 DNA: TGTGCCAGCAGTTTAGTAGGCGGAGATAGGTATGGCTACACCTTC
V gene: TRBV12-3/TRBV12-4; D gene: TRBD1; J gene: TRBJ2-5; clone size: .; CDR3 protein: CASSLRQGVGETQYF; CDR3 DNA: TGTGCCAGCAGTTTGCGACAGGGGGTTGGAGAGACCCAGTACTTC
V gene: TRBV20-1; D gene: TRBD2; J gene: TRBJ2-3; clone size: few; CDR3 protein: CCARSLAGEITDTQYF; CDR3 DNA: TGCTGTGCTAGATCTCTAGCGGGGGAGATCACAGATACGCAGTATTTT
V gene: TRBV20-1; D gene: TRBD2; J gene: TRBJ2-7; clone size: .; CDR3 protein: CSARLAGSYEQYF; CDR3 DNA: TGCAGTGCTAGACTAGCGGGGTCCTACGAGCAGTACTTC
V gene: TRBV5-1; D gene: TRBD2; J gene: TRBJ2-5; clone size: .; CDR3 protein: CASSLKRGLETQYF; CDR3 DNA: TGCGCCAGCAGCTTGAAGCGGGGACTGGAGACCCAGTACTTC
V gene: TRBV7-9; D gene: TRBD1; J gene: TRBJ1-5; clone size: few; CDR3 protein: CASSLTGANSNQPQHF; CDR3 DNA: TGTGCCAGCAGCTTAACAGGGGCAAATAGCAATCAGCCCCAGCATTTT
V gene: TRBV7-9; D gene: .; J gene: TRBJ2-7; clone size: many; CDR3 protein: CASSLPHTDEQYF; CDR3 DNA: TGTGCCAGCAGCTTACCGCACACCGACGAGCAGTACTTC